These 22 T cell receptor beta chains were all obtained from the same sample, sequenced in a study of blood T cell repertoires in COVID-19. Only in-frame clones appear in the TCRdb table, and some are missing; sequencing was by immunoSEQ multiplex PCR. The sample lists 150,000 to 200,000 clones, approximately 75% occurring once. The sequenced sample consisted of peripheral blood. The receptors were gathered from a human donor in a cohort sampled during active COVID-19.

CDR3 coding DNA: TGTGCCAGTAGTCCCTATGAGGGCGCGAACACCGGGGAGCTGTTTTTT. Translated: CASSPYEGANTGELFF. The chain combines TRBV19 with TRBJ2-2; a possible D gene is TRBD2 (5 bases). The CDR3 runs to 16 residues. From germline, CDR1 is LNHDA and CDR2 SQIVND (reference sequence). Trimming left V 5 bases short and J 0 bases short, with 13 bases between.

The genes are TRBV28 and TRBJ1-5, with unresolved D. The V end lost 3 bases, the J end lost 7 bases, and 13 bases lay between the germline ends. Looked up from germline, CDR1 is MDHEN and CDR2 is SYDVKM. The CDR3 extends over 14 amino acids. In DNA form, the CDR3 reads TGTGCCAGCAGTTTCTCGGGAGCCGACCAGCCCCAGCATTTT. This translates into CASSFSGADQPQHF. Full variable domain (outside the CDR3, taken from reference TRBV28 and TRBJ1-5): DVKVTQSSRYLVKRTGEKVFLECVQDMDHENMFWYRQDPGLGLRLIYFSYDVKMKEKGDIPEGYSVSREKKERFSLILESASTNQTSMYLCASSFSGADQPQHFGDGTRLSIL.

The J gene is TRBJ1-5, the V gene TRBV5-1; 8 bases are a match to TRBD1. Germline CDR1 is SGHRS and CDR2 is YFSETQ. The V segment lost 0 bases and the J segment 6 bases; nucleotides outside the gene matches: 8. This CDR3 spans 16 amino acids. CDR3 DNA: TGCGCCAGCAGCTTGGGACAGGGGCTGGGGAGTCAGCCCCAGCATTTT. This gives the protein CASSLGQGLGSQPQHF.

The rearrangement uses TRBV7-6 and TRBJ2-3, with 8 positions matching TRBD1. Germline-derived CDR1 and CDR2 are SGHVS and FNYEAQ. The trim removed 3 bases at V and 2 bases at J, leaving 1 base unmatched. This CDR3 has 14 amino acids. The CDR3 spells CASSFRGPTDTQYF. CDR3 in DNA: TGTGCCAGCAGCTTCAGGGGGCCCACAGATACGCAGTATTTT. The variable domain in full, with the rest retrieved from reference TRBV7-6 and TRBJ2-3, is GAGVSQSPRYKVTKRGQDVALRCDPISGHVSLYWYRQALGQGPEFLTYFNYEAQQDKSGLPNDRFSAERPEGSISTLTIQRTEQRDSAMYRCASSFRGPTDTQYFGPGTRLTVL.

This clone was observed once. The J gene is TRBJ1-3, the V gene TRBV7-2, with 12 bases lining up with TRBD1. This CDR3 spans 18 amino acids. With 1 base clipped from V and 4 bases from J, the junction kept 8 bases outside the gene matches. The germline CDR1 and CDR2 sequences are SGHTA and FQGNSA. The CDR3 DNA is TGTGCCAGCAGCTTAGTTGGGACAGGGGGCAATTCAGGAAACACCATATATTTT. It is translated as CASSLVGTGGNSGNTIYF.

This chain links TRBV11-2 with TRBJ2-7, with 7 bases fitting TRBD1. This CDR3 spans 14 amino acids. The J segment lost 5 bases and the V segment lost 2 bases, leaving 6 bases of the junction unmatched. Germline loops: CDR1 SGHAT, CDR2 FQNNGV. CDR3 loop: CASSLTGERHEQYF. In nucleotides, the CDR3 is TGTGCCAGCAGCTTAACAGGGGAAAGGCACGAGCAGTACTTC.

This sequence joins TRBV27 and TRBJ1-5; tentatively, D is TRBD1 (5 bases). CDR1 and CDR2 (germline): MNHEY, SMNVEV (reference sequence). V was shortened by 3 bases and J by 2 bases, with 8 bases between the two germline ends. The CDR3 spans 14 residues. In DNA, the CDR3 is TGTGCCAGCAGTTTCATAGGGGGCAATCAGCCCCAGCATTTT. Amino acids: CASSFIGGNQPQHF.

This chain joins TRBV6-2 or TRBV6-3 and TRBJ1-5; D uncertain. Trimming shortened V by 5 bases and J by 3 bases, and 14 bases separated the two germline ends. CDR3 length: 15 residues. In germline, CDR1 is MNHEY, CDR2 SVGEGT. CDR3 nucleotides: TGTGCCAGCAGTCCCCTATGGCAGGACAATCAGCCCCAGCATTTT. This encodes CASSPLWQDNQPQHF.

J is TRBJ2-5 and V is TRBV5-1; D is unclear. V was cut by 2 bases and J by 2 bases, with 10 bases left in between. Germline loops: CDR1 SGHRS, CDR2 YFSETQ. This CDR3 spans 14 amino acids. CDR3 bases: TGCGCCAGCAGCTTTGGCAGTCAACAAGAGACCCAGTACTTC. Protein sequence: CASSFGSQQETQYF.

A single count supports this clone. CDR3 coding DNA: TGTGCCTGGAGTGAGGACATGAACACTGAAGCTTTCTTT. Its protein is CAWSEDMNTEAFF. The chain joins TRBV30 to TRBJ1-1; perhaps TRBD1 as D (5 bases). Looked up from germline, CDR1 is GTSNPN and CDR2 is SVGIG (reference sequence). The CDR3 runs to 13 residues. V was shortened by 1 base and J by 0 bases, with 6 bases between the two germline ends.

The chain uses TRBV4-3 and TRBJ2-2; 7 bases line up with TRBD2. This CDR3 contains 13 residues. In germline, CDR1 is LGHNA, CDR2 YSLEER. The V gene end was trimmed by 5 bases and the J gene end by 6 bases; junction bases not matched to a gene: 3. The CDR3, as DNA: TGCGCCAGCAGCGCGCTAGCGGCCGGGGAGCTGTTTTTT. It is translated as CASSALAAGELFF.

This chain connects TRBV4-3 to TRBJ2-7, with D maybe TRBD2 (6 bases). Germline-derived CDR1 and CDR2 are LGHNA and YSLEER. This CDR3 contains 15 residues. V lost 2 bases to trimming and J lost 7 bases, with 18 bases between them. CDR3 loop: CASSQIGSSAGEQYF. CDR3 DNA: TGCGCCAGCAGCCAAATAGGGTCTTCTGCGGGGGAGCAGTACTTC.

This clone was detected only a few times. The rearrangement links TRBV28 to TRBJ1-2; 10 bases match TRBD1. V was pared by 6 bases and J by 8 bases, with 6 bases of the junction left unmatched. Looked up from germline, CDR1 is MDHEN and CDR2 is SYDVKM. The CDR3 contains 13 residues. The CDR3 sequence is CASRPGQGSGYTF. CDR3 nucleotide sequence: TGTGCCAGCAGACCGGGACAGGGGAGCGGCTACACCTTC.

In its sample, this clone ranks as medium-sized. The DNA of the CDR3 is TGTGCCAGCAGTGAAGCCAGTGGCGGATTCACAGATACGCAGTATTTT. Protein: CASSEASGGFTDTQYF. The chain employs TRBV6-4 and TRBJ2-3; D call uncertain. The CDR3 has 16 amino acids. Germline V CDR1 and CDR2: MRHNA, SNTAGT. Trimming pared 3 bases from V and 2 bases from J, leaving 15 bases between.

This clone has ten or more counts. The chain has TRBV6-5 and TRBJ2-7; 8 bases fit TRBD2. V shed 5 bases and J 3 bases; nucleotides not matched to a gene: 3. Germline CDR1 and CDR2: MNHEY and SVGAGI. The CDR3 loop spans 13 amino acids. The CDR3 protein is CASSTGGGYEQYF. In DNA form, the CDR3 reads TGTGCCAGCAGTACGGGGGGGGGCTACGAGCAGTACTTC.

The gene calls are TRBV10-2 and TRBJ2-7, with D possibly being TRBD2 (6 bases). The CDR3 loop spans 11 amino acids. CDR1 is WSHSY, CDR2 SAAADI, per germline. V was cut by 7 bases and J by 7 bases, with 11 bases left in between. The DNA of the CDR3 is TGCGCCAGCACGCAGGCGGGAGAGCAGTACTTC. It codes for CASTQAGEQYF.

The chain recombines TRBV29-1 with TRBJ1-1, with D unclear. Deletions cut 7 bases from V and 0 bases from J, with 3 bases between. This CDR3 is built from 10 residues. Germline CDR1 reads SQVTM; CDR2 reads ANQGSEA. CDR3 sequence: CSALNTEAFF. The CDR3 nucleotides are TGCAGCGCCTTGAACACTGAAGCTTTCTTT.

This clone has a single count. The chain couples TRBV10-3 to TRBJ1-3; D is perhaps TRBD1 (6 bases). V shed 6 bases and J shed 0 bases, with 6 bases lying between them. CDR1 and CDR2 from the germline V gene are ENHRY and SYGVKD. The CDR3 extends over 13 amino acids. In DNA form, the CDR3 reads TGTGCCATCAGGGACAGCTCTGGAAACACCATATATTTT. Its protein product is CAIRDSSGNTIYF.

This rearrangement joins TRBV11-2 to TRBJ1-2; D gene uncertain. Per the germline V gene, CDR1 is SGHAT and CDR2 is FQNNGV. V lost 5 bases, J lost 2 bases, and 12 bases lay in between. This CDR3 has 14 residues. This CDR3 is CASSPSGINYGYTF. For the CDR3, the DNA is TGTGCCAGCAGCCCCAGCGGGATCAACTATGGCTACACCTTC.

The V and J genes are TRBV5-1 and TRBJ2-6; TRBD1 might be the D (5 bases). Germline CDR1 is SGHRS and CDR2 is YFSETQ. The germline V and J ends were trimmed by 0 bases and 2 bases, with 12 bases remaining between them. This CDR3 has 17 residues. CDR3: CASSLDPPRAGANVLTF. In DNA, the CDR3 is TGCGCCAGCAGCTTGGACCCCCCCAGGGCTGGGGCCAACGTCCTGACTTTC.

In its sample, this clone was seen once. The chain carries TRBV29-1 and TRBJ2-3; D might be TRBD1 (5 bases). The CDR3 runs 12 residues. CDR1 is SQVTM and CDR2 is ANQGSEA in the germline V gene. The V gene lost 3 bases and the J gene lost 5 bases, with 9 bases spanning the gap. The DNA for the CDR3 is TGCAGCGTTGAGCAGGGTGAAGATACGCAGTATTTT. Protein sequence: CSVEQGEDTQYF.

This chain connects TRBV19 to TRBJ1-1; D perhaps matches TRBD1 (5 bases). Trimming removed 6 bases from V and 10 bases from J, with 9 bases in between. The CDR3 sequence is 10 residues long. Germline V gene lookup returns CDR1 LNHDA and CDR2 SQIVND (reference sequence). CDR3 DNA: TGTGCCAGTAGCCACGGGGGAGCTTTCTTT. Translation: CASSHGGAFF.